This TCR beta chain was captured in a study of blood T cell repertoires in COVID-19. Background on the study: Specimens from acute and convalescent COVID-19 originated in the United States, Italy and Spain. The analysed material was cDNA or gDNA that came from T cells, B-cell-depleted T cells, or PBMCs.

The J segment lost 5 bases and the V segment lost 3 bases, leaving 2 bases of the junction unmatched. Germline CDR1 SGHVS, CDR2 FQNEAQ. This CDR3 contains 13 residues. Cohort assignment relied on participant-reported clinical history. Recovered participants had two consecutive negative NP/OP PCR tests, healthcare professional clearance, or symptom resolution. The data were produced by immunoSEQ multiplex PCR, yet TCRdb's version contains in-frame clones alone and is incomplete. The data hold some 350,000 clones, with over 80% observed a single time. This sequence originates from a man aged 25-45 years who had recovered from COVID-19. V and J are TRBV7-8 and TRBJ2-5, with TRBD2 matching 8 bases. Source material: PBMCs or T cells enriched from blood (not recorded which). CDR3 loop: CASSLQREETQYF. CDR3 bases: TGTGCCAGCAGCTTGCAGCGGGAGGAGACCCAGTACTTC.